The T cell receptor (beta chain) under discussion was sequenced for a study of blood T cell repertoires in COVID-19. The germline gives CDR1 MDHEN, CDR2 SYDVKM. The CDR3 covers 13 residues. Between the trimmed V and J ends, which lost 4 bases and 4 bases, there was a span of 8 bases. Sequencing was performed with immunoSEQ multiplex PCR; in TCRdb, only in-frame clones are kept and a portion is missing. The table records 450,000 to 500,000 clones, around 90% of them present only once. The sample was PBMCs or T cells enriched from blood (not recorded which). The chain uses TRBV28 and TRBJ1-5, with D hard to call. The sequence was obtained from a woman younger than 35 who had recovered from COVID-19. This chain's CDR3 is CASSSARNQPQHF. Written as DNA, the CDR3 is TGTGCCAGCAGTTCGGCGAGGAATCAGCCCCAGCATTTT.